These 32 T cell receptor beta chains originate from one sample sequenced in a study of Ad26.COV2.S vaccination and SARS-CoV-2 variants. Treatment meaning: some 20 received Ad26.COV2.S at low or high dose, single or two shots; several received placebo; per-sample allocation not given. Sampling happened 63 days after the first vaccine or placebo injection. Profiled with immunoSEQ multiplex PCR; TCRdb holds only in-frame clones, not every one. The data show around 300,000 clones, 88% seen once. Here the sequenced sample was peripheral blood, taken in a trial of Ad26.COV2.S vaccine versus placebo. Receptors were obtained from a person between 18 and 59 years old who received the Ad26.COV2.S COVID-19 vaccine or a placebo.

This chain uses TRBV12-1 with TRBJ1-6; no check of the table's D call, TRBD1, against the DNA was made. TRBV12-1 corresponds to a pseudogene. The CDR3 spans 14 residues. The CDR3 spells CASSLGPGDSPLHF. The CDR3 DNA reads as TGTGCCAGCAGCTTAGGACCAGGGGATTCACCCCTCCACTTT.

V gene TRBV3-1 (or the pseudogene TRBV3-2) combines with J gene TRBJ2-5, with 8 nucleotides matching TRBD2. Germline CDR1 and CDR2: LGHDT and YNNKEL (reference sequence). The CDR3 is 15 amino acids. The J segment lost 5 bases and the V segment lost 5 bases, leaving 10 bases of the junction unmatched. The CDR3 protein is CASSSLRGAWETQYF. CDR3 coding DNA: TGTGCCAGCAGCTCCCTGCGGGGGGCGTGGGAGACCCAGTACTTC.

The chain couples TRBV7-2 to TRBJ2-5; unclear D gene. CDR3 length: 13 amino acids. Germline V gives CDR1 SGHTA, CDR2 FQGNSA. V dropped 5 bases and J dropped 1 base, with 8 bases sitting between them. The CDR3 DNA reads as TGTGCCAGCAGCCTCCCCCCCCAAGAGACCCAGTACTTC. Its protein is CASSLPPQETQYF.

The rearrangement joins TRBV3-1 (or the pseudogene TRBV3-2) to TRBJ1-1, with D perhaps TRBD1 (6 bases). The V gene lost 4 bases and the J gene lost 1 base, with 19 bases spanning the gap. Germline-derived CDR1 and CDR2 are LGHDT and YNNKEL (reference sequence). The CDR3 extends over 17 amino acids. The CDR3 nucleotides are TGTGCCAGCAGCCCAACGTGGCAAGTAGGGGGGAACACTGAAGCTTTCTTT. This encodes CASSPTWQVGGNTEAFF.

This clone has a handful of counts. The chain is built from TRBV19 and TRBJ2-3; weak D call: TRBD2 (6 bases). This CDR3 has 15 amino acids. The germline V gene encodes CDR1 LNHDA and CDR2 SQIVND (reference sequence). The V end was cut by 9 bases, the J end by 2 bases, with 18 bases between. The chain's CDR3 is CASAEGGGTTDTQYF. Here the CDR3 DNA reads TGTGCCAGCGCCGAGGGAGGCGGAACCACAGATACGCAGTATTTT.

The chain employs TRBV18 and TRBJ2-2; D gene ambiguous. CDR1 and CDR2 from the germline V gene are KGHSH and LQKENI. Trimming cost V 2 bases and J 5 bases, with 9 bases left between them. CDR3 length: 14 residues. CDR3 region: CASSPIRSTGELFF. CDR3 bases: TGTGCCAGCTCACCAATCAGGTCAACCGGGGAGCTGTTTTTT. Combining the CDR3 with reference TRBV18 and TRBJ2-2 gives the whole variable domain NAGVMQNPRHLVRRRGQEARLRCSPMKGHSHVYWYRQLPEEGLKFMVYLQKENIIDESGMPKERFSAEFPKEGPSILRIQQVVRGDSAAYFCASSPIRSTGELFFGEGSRLTVL.

This clone has a single count. V gene TRBV12-3 or TRBV12-4 combines with J gene TRBJ1-1; D is ambiguous. This CDR3 is built from 13 residues. Trimming removed 6 bases at V and 4 bases at J, with 12 bases between. In DNA, the CDR3 is TGTGCCAGCAGGCCAACAGTCTTCACTGAAGCTTTCTTT. Protein product: CASRPTVFTEAFF.

The chain uses TRBV11-2 and TRBJ1-6; tentatively, D is TRBD1 (6 bases). From germline, CDR1 is SGHAT and CDR2 FQNNGV. V was trimmed by 3 bases and J by 6 bases, leaving 9 bases between them. This CDR3 is 14 amino acids long. The CDR3 reads CASSFGQSNSPLHF. The CDR3 DNA is TGTGCCAGCAGCTTCGGACAGTCTAATTCACCCCTCCACTTT.

J is TRBJ1-4 and V is TRBV4-2; 7 nucleotides agree with TRBD1. CDR1 is LGHNA, CDR2 YNFKEQ, per germline. Trimming cost V 5 bases and J 2 bases; bases outside gene matches: 8. The CDR3 is made up of 16 amino acids. The CDR3 loop is CASSASMGQTNEKLFF. CDR3 nucleotide sequence: TGTGCCAGCAGCGCAAGTATGGGACAGACTAATGAAAAACTGTTTTTT.

J is TRBJ2-5 and V is TRBV9, with 8 bases that match TRBD2. With V trimmed by 0 bases and J by 2 bases, 9 bases remained unmatched. Germline V gene lookup returns CDR1 SGDLS and CDR2 YYNGEE. The CDR3 extends over 17 amino acids. The CDR3 region is CASSVGGGGGRQETQYF. The CDR3 coding sequence is TGTGCCAGCAGCGTAGGAGGAGGCGGGGGGAGGCAAGAGACCCAGTACTTC.

Here the CDR3 DNA reads TGTGCCAGCAGCCCCGGGACAAGAAATAATTCACCCCTCCACTTT. As protein: CASSPGTRNNSPLHF. The chain is built from TRBV5-4 and TRBJ1-6, with D tentatively TRBD1 (6 bases). Germline V CDR1 and CDR2: SGHNT, YYREEE (reference sequence). The CDR3 spans 15 residues. Between the trimmed V and J ends, which lost 4 bases and 5 bases, there was a span of 13 bases.

The V gene is TRBV11-2, the J gene TRBJ1-1; D is ambiguous. The CDR3 contains 14 residues. Trimming removed 5 bases at V and 2 bases at J, with 12 bases between. Germline CDR1 reads SGHAT; CDR2 reads FQNNGV. The CDR3 nucleotides read TGTGCCAGCAGCAAAACACTCGACAACACTGAAGCTTTCTTT. Its protein product is CASSKTLDNTEAFF.

V usage is TRBV18 and J usage is TRBJ1-4; 7 bases match TRBD1. Unmatched junction bases numbered 10, after V lost 4 bases and J lost 5 bases. Germline CDR1 and CDR2: KGHSH and LQKENI. CDR3 size: 16 residues. CDR3 sequence (DNA): TGTGCCAGCTCACTGATGGCGGGACAGCCGAATGAAAAACTGTTTTTT. As protein: CASSLMAGQPNEKLFF.

The V and J genes are TRBV18 and TRBJ2-1; D gene unclear. V was clipped by 6 bases and J by 6 bases, with 9 bases between them. Germline CDR1 is KGHSH and CDR2 is LQKENI. CDR3 length: 12 residues. As DNA, the CDR3 is TGTGCCAGCTCGAAACCTTCCAATGAGCAGTTCTTC. It is translated as CASSKPSNEQFF.

The chain links TRBV7-3 to TRBJ2-1; D unresolved. The CDR3 loop spans 13 amino acids. Trimming cost V 1 base and J 7 bases, with 8 bases left between them. Per the germline V gene, CDR1 is SGHTA and CDR2 is FQGTGA. CDR3 loop: CASSLIFQNEQFF. The DNA of the CDR3 is TGTGCCAGCAGCTTAATTTTTCAGAATGAGCAGTTCTTC.

The chain combines TRBV30 with TRBJ1-3, with 8 bases aligning to TRBD1. Trimming removed 5 bases from V and 0 bases from J; junction bases left unmatched: 6. There are 15 residues in the CDR3. Germline-derived CDR1 and CDR2 are GTSNPN and SVGIG (reference sequence). The CDR3 DNA sequence: TGTGCCTGGGCTCAGGGGGCGAGCTCTGGAAACACCATATATTTT. This translates into CAWAQGASSGNTIYF.

This chain joins TRBV11-2 and TRBJ1-2; D is ambiguous. V dropped 8 bases and J dropped 8 bases, with 12 bases sitting between them. Germline CDR1 SGHAT, CDR2 FQNNGV. The CDR3 totals 11 residues. The CDR3: CASRPQRGYTF. CDR3 bases: TGTGCCAGCCGACCCCAAAGGGGCTACACCTTC. Filled out from reference TRBV11-2 and TRBJ1-2, the complete variable domain reads EAGVAQSPRYKIIEKRQSVAFWCNPISGHATLYWYQQILGQGPKLLIQFQNNGVVDDSQLPKDRFSAERLKGVDSTLKIQPAKLEDSAVYLCASRPQRGYTFGSGTRLTVV.

The V and J genes are TRBV7-9 and TRBJ2-3; D not certain. This CDR3 comprises 13 residues. V gave up 6 bases and J gave up 8 bases, with 15 bases separating them. Germline CDR1 and CDR2: SEHNR and FQNEAQ (reference sequence). For the CDR3, the DNA is TGTGCCAGCAGTTCCCCCGACTCGGGTACGCAGTATTTT. Translating it yields CASSSPDSGTQYF.

This chain connects TRBV18 to TRBJ1-1; D ambiguous. V was trimmed by 2 bases and J by 3 bases, leaving 7 bases between them. The germline V gene encodes CDR1 KGHSH and CDR2 LQKENI. This CDR3 contains 13 residues. The CDR3 region has the DNA TGTGCCAGCTCACCATGGAGCGACACTGAAGCTTTCTTT. Translated, it gives CASSPWSDTEAFF.

This rearrangement joins TRBV5-1 to TRBJ2-7; D is uncertain. V was pared by 0 bases and J by 5 bases, with 12 bases between. Germline assignment: CDR1 SGHRS and CDR2 YFSETQ. The CDR3 spans 14 residues. The DNA for the CDR3 is TGCGCCAGCAGCTTGGGGGAAATGGTCCACGAGCAGTACTTC. It codes for CASSLGEMVHEQYF.

This clone occurred a few times. The same CDR3 arises from other DNA sequences in this sample as well. The rearrangement uses TRBV7-2 and TRBJ2-7; 7 bases agree with TRBD1. Trimming took 1 base from V and 3 from J; bases not matched to a gene: 3. The germline gives CDR1 SGHTA, CDR2 FQGNSA. The CDR3 loop spans 14 amino acids. In nucleotides, the CDR3 is TGTGCCAGCAGCTTAGGGACAGGTTTCTACGAGCAGTACTTC. Translation: CASSLGTGFYEQYF.

The rearrangement joins TRBV7-2 to TRBJ2-2, with D maybe TRBD1 (5 bases). The CDR3 totals 14 residues. The germline CDR1 and CDR2 sequences are SGHTA and FQGNSA. V was clipped by 4 bases and J by 6 bases, with 12 bases between them. CDR3 protein: CASSSPGWAGELFF. As DNA, the CDR3 is TGTGCCAGCAGCTCGCCAGGGTGGGCCGGGGAGCTGTTTTTT.

The chain joins TRBV15 to TRBJ2-1, with D possibly being TRBD1 (6 bases). Looked up from germline, CDR1 is LNHNV and CDR2 is YYDKDF (reference sequence). The CDR3 has 15 amino acids. Trimming took off 5 bases at V and 4 bases at J, with 15 bases between the two ends. In nucleotides, the CDR3 is TGTGCCACCAGCTCCCGGGACATCATATACAATGAGCAGTTCTTC. Translating gives CATSSRDIIYNEQFF.

The genes are TRBV4-2 and TRBJ1-5; D is uncertain. The CDR3 is made up of 13 amino acids. The ends were cut back, 0 bases at V and 6 bases at J, with 6 bases in the middle. Germline V gives CDR1 LGHNA, CDR2 YNFKEQ. The CDR3 here is CASSQDRGQPQHF. The CDR3 nucleotides are TGTGCCAGCAGCCAAGATCGGGGTCAGCCCCAGCATTTT.

The rearrangement joins TRBV19 to TRBJ2-7, with TRBD2 matching over 9 bases. In germline, CDR1 is LNHDA, CDR2 SQIVND (reference sequence). V was pared by 10 bases and J by 6 bases, with 10 bases of the junction left unmatched. The CDR3 is 13 amino acids. CDR3 sequence reads: CATSTSGWGEQYF. The CDR3, as DNA: TGTGCCACCTCGACTAGCGGTTGGGGCGAGCAGTACTTC.

CDR3 amino acids: CSGKGSGGVYTGELFF. CDR3 coding DNA: TGCAGCGGGAAGGGCAGCGGGGGGGTGTACACCGGGGAGCTGTTTTTT. The rearrangement links TRBV29-1 to TRBJ2-2; 10 nucleotides agree with TRBD2. V was clipped by 7 bases and J by 3 bases; unmatched bases: 11. CDR3 length: 16 amino acids. Germline CDR1 SQVTM, CDR2 ANQGSEA.

The table lists this clone with a few counts. The V call is TRBV6-6, the J call TRBJ1-1; a possible D gene is TRBD1 (5 bases). The CDR3 loop spans 12 amino acids. V lost 8 bases, J lost 4 bases, and 11 bases lay in between. Germline CDR1 is MNHNY and CDR2 is SVGAGI (reference sequence). The CDR3 DNA is TGTGCCAGCGACTTGGGGGGCACTGAAGCTTTCTTT. This gives the protein CASDLGGTEAFF.

V is TRBV12-3 or TRBV12-4 and J is TRBJ2-2; D ambiguous. The CDR3 loop spans 13 amino acids. V was cut by 4 bases and J by 6 bases, with 9 bases left in between. The CDR3 is CASSSNSAGELFF. CDR3 nucleotides: TGTGCCAGCAGTTCCAACAGTGCCGGGGAGCTGTTTTTT.

V and J are TRBV5-1 and TRBJ1-2; 10 bases map to TRBD1. With 4 bases clipped from V and 8 bases from J, the junction kept 14 bases outside the gene matches. Germline CDR1 reads SGHRS; CDR2 reads YFSETQ. The CDR3 runs 16 residues. CDR3 loop: CASSIGQGESSRGYTF. Here the CDR3 DNA reads TGCGCCAGCAGCATAGGACAGGGGGAATCCTCGCGAGGCTACACCTTC.

The chain carries TRBV28 and TRBJ2-7; 11 bases line up with TRBD1. Germline V lookup: CDR1 MDHEN, CDR2 SYDVKM. V dropped 2 bases and J dropped 2; count of bases not matched to a gene: 2. The CDR3 has 15 amino acids. The CDR3 here is CASSLPGQGAYEQYF. The CDR3 nucleotides read TGTGCCAGCAGTTTACCGGGACAGGGGGCCTACGAGCAGTACTTC.

The chain joins TRBV30 to TRBJ1-5, with D perhaps TRBD1 (6 bases). V was shortened by 4 bases and J by 3 bases, with 10 bases between the two germline ends. CDR3 length: 13 amino acids. Germline loops: CDR1 GTSNPN, CDR2 SVGIG (reference sequence). The CDR3, as DNA: TGTGCCTGGACGGACAGCTACAATCAGCCCCAGCATTTT. It yields the protein CAWTDSYNQPQHF.

This chain connects TRBV6-6 to TRBJ1-2; D is undetermined. The germline V gene encodes CDR1 MNHNY and CDR2 SVGAGI (reference sequence). This CDR3 spans 12 amino acids. V lost 5 bases, J lost 7 bases, and 11 bases lay in between. The CDR3 sequence is CASSLRLSGYTF. CDR3 DNA: TGTGCCAGCAGTCTTCGACTCTCTGGCTACACCTTC.